The rows below give T cell receptor beta chains drawn from one sample of a study of cytomegalovirus exposure and HLA in healthy donors. The protocol was immunoSEQ multiplex PCR, while the TCRdb copy is restricted to in-frame clones and leaves out a portion. The sample holds about 120,000 clones, 8.5% to 10% seen once. Source material: PBMCs. The source of these receptors is a man aged 25 to 40 in good health and CMV-seronegative. The CDR3 runs from the conserved cysteine through the conserved F or W. The order of the fields is clone size, D gene, J gene, V gene, CDR3 protein, CDR3 DNA. D genes are given only for firm matches. The size of a clone is reported for some rows only, either as once, few or many, or as a class for expanded clones.

. TRBD1 TRBJ2-1 TRBV6-5 CASSTGQGRDDEQFF TGTGCCAGTTCTACGGGACAGGGAAGGGATGATGAGCAGTTCTTC
. TRBD1 TRBJ1-6 TRBV4-1 CASSQTGGTASPLHF TGCGCCAGCAGCCAAACAGGGGGGACGGCTTCACCCCTCCACTTT
few TRBD1 TRBJ2-7 TRBV9 CASSTGGSGPSYEQYF TGTGCCAGCAGCACAGGGGGGAGCGGGCCCTCCTACGAGCAGTACTTC
few TRBD1 TRBJ1-2 TRBV6-1 CASSEGQDIYGYTF TGTGCCAGCAGTGAGGGACAGGATATCTATGGCTACACCTTC
. TRBD1 TRBJ2-5 TRBV27 CASSRSDRVMMGTQYF TGTGCCAGCAGCCGATCCGACAGGGTAATGATGGGGACCCAGTACTTC
. . TRBJ1-1 TRBV5-1 CASSSAMEAFF TGCGCCAGCAGCTCCGCGATGGAAGCTTTCTTT
. TRBD2 TRBJ2-5 TRBV30 CAWNWREAQYF TGTGCCTGGAACTGGCGGGAGGCCCAGTACTTC
. . TRBJ2-7 TRBV11-2 CASSLVGTLYEQYF TGTGCCAGCAGCTTAGTAGGGACTCTCTACGAGCAGTACTTC
few TRBD1 TRBJ2-7 TRBV6-6 CASSSGTGYEQYF TGTGCCAGCAGTTCCGGGACAGGCTACGAGCAGTACTTC
. TRBD2 TRBJ2-3 TRBV2 CASSRTSGRDTQYF TGTGCCAGCAGTCGGACTAGCGGGAGGGATACGCAGTATTTT
few . TRBJ2-5 TRBV7-2 CASSRDQGGGTQYF TGTGCCAGCAGCCGGGACCAGGGGGGCGGGACCCAGTACTTC
few TRBD1 TRBJ1-1 TRBV9 CASSVGQGATTEAFF TGTGCCAGCAGCGTAGGACAGGGGGCGACGACTGAAGCTTTCTTT
. TRBD2 TRBJ2-1 TRBV14 CASSQEAPPAGLYNEQFF TGTGCCAGCAGCCAAGAGGCCCCCCCAGCGGGGCTATACAATGAGCAGTTCTTC
few . TRBJ2-2 TRBV30 CAWRGGGFTGELFF TGTGCCTGGAGAGGGGGAGGGTTCACCGGGGAGCTGTTTTTT
. TRBD1 TRBJ1-2 TRBV18 CASSPQGQGAYGYTF TGTGCCAGCTCACCACAGGGACAGGGGGCCTATGGCTACACCTTC
. . TRBJ2-7 TRBV7-9 CASSPGLAASYEQYF TGTGCCAGCAGCCCCGGGTTAGCGGCCTCCTACGAGCAGTACTTC
few TRBD1 TRBJ1-5 TRBV27 CASRTVGTGSNQPQHF TGTGCCAGCAGGACGGTAGGGACAGGGAGCAATCAGCCCCAGCATTTT